This entry lists 18 T cell receptor beta chains sequenced from one sample in a study of T cells in Graves' hyperthyroidism and ophthalmopathy. Amplification yielded TCR beta CDR3 regions, with RNA transcripts as the source. In the first-round RT-PCR of the TCR CDR3, the HTBI primer set was used. TCRdb independently ran MiXCR on the multiplex PCR reads; one entry per CDR3 protein. The sample includes about 620,000 distinct CDR3 sequences, under 20% of them seen just once. The sequencing input was blood. The receptors derive from a woman aged 25 to 39 with Graves' hyperthyroidism.

The table lists this clonotype with many counts. CDR3 DNA: TGTGCCAGCAGCACGGGAGTGCGGCATTCACCCCTCCACTTT. It yields the protein CASSTGVRHSPLHF. The gene calls are TRBV28 and TRBJ1-6, with D uncertain. CDR3 length equals 14 residues. CDR1 and CDR2 from the germline V gene are MDHEN and SYDVKM. Trimming shortened V by 6 bases and J by 8 bases, and 14 bases separated the two germline ends.

The V and J genes are TRBV28 and TRBJ2-2, with TRBD2 as a possible D gene (6 bases). CDR3 length: 15 residues. Germline V CDR1 and CDR2: MDHEN, SYDVKM. V gave up 6 bases and J gave up 6 bases, with 17 bases separating them. This chain's CDR3 is CASRTRGREAGELFF. The CDR3 DNA reads TGTGCCAGCAGAACAAGGGGCAGGGAGGCCGGGGAGCTGTTTTTT.

This clonotype occurred many times. The chain has TRBV12-3 or TRBV12-4 and TRBJ1-4; tentatively, D is TRBD1 (6 bases). The CDR3 runs 13 residues. Trimming removed 5 bases at V and 9 bases at J, with 13 bases between. In nucleotides, the CDR3 is TGTGCCAGCAGTCCGAGGGACACACAAAAACTGTTTTTT. The encoded protein is CASSPRDTQKLFF.

The CDR3 nucleotides are TGCGCCAGCAGCTTGGGTATGGGGTTTGTAGATACGCAGTATTTT. Its protein is CASSLGMGFVDTQYF. The V gene is TRBV5-1, the J gene TRBJ2-3, with no clear D. Germline V lookup: CDR1 SGHRS, CDR2 YFSETQ. The CDR3 has 15 residues. Trimming pared 0 bases from V and 5 bases from J, leaving 13 bases between. The variable domain in full, with the rest retrieved from reference TRBV5-1 and TRBJ2-3, is KAGVTQTPRYLIKTRGQQVTLSCSPISGHRSVSWYQQTPGQGLQFLFEYFSETQRNKGNFPGRFSGRQFSNSRSEMNVSTLELGDSALYLCASSLGMGFVDTQYFGPGTRLTVL.

The chain is built from TRBV19 and TRBJ1-1; perhaps TRBD1 as D (5 bases). Germline CDR1 reads LNHDA; CDR2 reads SQIVND (reference sequence). The CDR3 is 15 residues long. V was shortened by 1 base and J by 2 bases, with 11 bases between the two germline ends. CDR3 nucleotides: TGTGCCAGTAGTATAGTTAGGGGATTCAACACTGAAGCTTTCTTT. It encodes CASSIVRGFNTEAFF.

This clonotype was seen many times. The gene calls are TRBV7-8 and TRBJ2-1, with a weak D call TRBD2 (6 bases). The CDR3 runs to 18 residues. The V end was cut by 2 bases, the J end by 4 bases, with 21 bases between. CDR1 is SGHVS and CDR2 is FQNEAQ in the germline V gene. In DNA form, the CDR3 reads TGTGCCAGCAGCTTAAGTTGGGGGGAGCTAAAGGCTTACAATGAGCAGTTCTTC. It specifies CASSLSWGELKAYNEQFF.

This clonotype appeared many times. This chain connects TRBV27 to TRBJ1-6; no reliable D call. The CDR3 is made up of 15 amino acids. Germline V gene lookup returns CDR1 MNHEY and CDR2 SMNVEV (reference sequence). The ends were cut back, 3 bases at V and 0 bases at J, with 6 bases in the middle. The CDR3 reads CASSLTSSYNSPLHF. DNA of the CDR3: TGTGCCAGCAGTTTGACGAGCTCCTATAATTCACCCCTCCACTTT.

This clonotype appeared a few times. This chain connects TRBV13 to TRBJ2-1, with D unresolved. The CDR3 loop spans 15 amino acids. V gave up 5 bases and J gave up 0 bases, with 11 bases separating them. Germline lookup yields CDR1 PRHDT and CDR2 FYEKMQ (reference sequence). The CDR3 here is CASSPVAGSYNEQFF. DNA of the CDR3: TGTGCCAGCAGCCCCGTGGCAGGCTCCTACAATGAGCAGTTCTTC.

This clonotype came up a few times. This chain joins TRBV9 and TRBJ1-1; D is undetermined. CDR3 length: 16 residues. V was trimmed by 4 bases and J by 0 bases, leaving 16 bases between them. Germline assignment: CDR1 SGDLS and CDR2 YYNGEE. CDR3 sequence: CASSPPVRFLNTEAFF. In nucleotides, the CDR3 is TGTGCCAGCAGCCCTCCCGTTAGGTTTCTGAACACTGAAGCTTTCTTT.

The V and J genes are TRBV30 and TRBJ1-2, with D maybe TRBD1 (5 bases). CDR3 length equals 12 residues. Germline CDR1 GTSNPN, CDR2 SVGIG (reference sequence). V dropped 2 bases and J dropped 6 bases, with 10 bases sitting between them. The CDR3 loop is CAWSFRVDGYTF. Written as DNA, the CDR3 is TGTGCCTGGAGTTTCAGGGTGGATGGCTACACCTTC.

Concerning this clonotype: With a much larger clone just one base away, this may be a read error. The chain couples TRBV18 to TRBJ2-3, with D perhaps matching TRBD2 (5 bases). The CDR3 is made up of 14 amino acids. Germline CDR1 KGHSH, CDR2 LQKENI. The CDR3 is CATTHGMYADTRYF. The DNA for the CDR3 is TGTGCCACAACCCACGGGATGTATGCAGATACGCGGTATTTT.

This sequence joins TRBV30 and TRBJ2-3; a possible D gene is TRBD1 (5 bases). Germline loops: CDR1 GTSNPN, CDR2 SVGIG (reference sequence). Deletions cut 1 base from V and 0 bases from J, with 17 bases between. This CDR3 region has 17 residues. The CDR3 spells CAWSGLKWGGSTDTQYF. The CDR3 DNA reads TGTGCCTGGAGTGGACTGAAATGGGGCGGTAGCACAGATACGCAGTATTTT.

This clonotype occurred once. V is TRBV4-3 and J is TRBJ2-1; TRBD2 matches 8 bases. Germline V gives CDR1 LGHNA, CDR2 YSLEER. The CDR3 is 15 residues long. V gave up 0 bases and J gave up 8 bases; unmatched junction bases: 6. CDR3 amino acids: CASSQEPGGPYEQFF. The CDR3, as DNA: TGCGCCAGCAGCCAAGAGCCGGGAGGGCCTTATGAGCAGTTCTTC.

This clonotype has ten or more counts. At one end the junction does not follow the germline gene, possibly because of a read error. The rearrangement uses TRBV5-5 and TRBJ2-1; tentatively, D is TRBD1 (6 bases). This CDR3 has 13 residues. Per the germline V gene, CDR1 is SGHKS and CDR2 is YYEKEE (reference sequence). CDR3 nucleotides: TGTGCCAGCAGCTTGACAGGGCCCAATGGGCAGTTCTTC. Protein sequence: CASSLTGPNGQFF. The variable domain in full, with the rest retrieved from reference TRBV5-5 and TRBJ2-1, is DAGVTQSPTHLIKTRGQQVTLRCSPISGHKSVSWYQQVLGQGPQFIFQYYEKEERGRGNFPDRFSARQFPNYSSELNVNALLLGDSALYLCASSLTGPNGQFFGPGTRLTVL.

The chain uses TRBV20-1 and TRBJ1-2, with D possibly TRBD1 on 5 matching bases. Germline V lookup: CDR1 DFQATT, CDR2 SNEGSKA (reference sequence). This CDR3 region has 13 residues. The germline V and J ends were trimmed by 5 bases and 4 bases, with 14 bases remaining between them. The CDR3 is CSASLRVSYGYTF. The CDR3 DNA sequence: TGCAGTGCTTCCCTCAGGGTTAGCTATGGCTACACCTTC.

This clonotype appeared a few times. The chain carries TRBV5-1 and TRBJ2-3; the D call may be TRBD1 or TRBD2 (7 bases each). CDR1 SGHRS and CDR2 YFSETQ come from the germline V gene. The germline V and J ends were trimmed by 0 bases and 2 bases, with 16 bases remaining between them. This CDR3 is 17 amino acids long. This CDR3 reads CASSLEGGRGATDTQYF. CDR3 DNA: TGCGCCAGCAGCTTGGAAGGGGGCCGGGGGGCCACAGATACGCAGTATTTT.

The sample holds many counts of this clonotype. The chain is built from TRBV28 and TRBJ1-4; D ambiguous. Germline lookup yields CDR1 MDHEN and CDR2 SYDVKM. The CDR3 consists of 12 residues. Trimming took off 7 bases at V and 3 bases at J, with 6 bases between the two ends. CDR3 DNA: TGTGCCAGCACCTGGTCTAATGAAAAACTGTTTTTT. The encoded protein is CASTWSNEKLFF. The complete variable domain, with remaining parts taken from reference TRBV28 and TRBJ1-4, reads DVKVTQSSRYLVKRTGEKVFLECVQDMDHENMFWYRQDPGLGLRLIYFSYDVKMKEKGDIPEGYSVSREKKERFSLILESASTNQTSMYLCASTWSNEKLFFGSGTQLSVL.

This clonotype was observed many times. The CDR3 DNA sequence: TGTGCCAGCCGACAGGGGTCTAACTATGGCTACACCTTC. Residues: CASRQGSNYGYTF. The chain employs TRBV7-2 and TRBJ1-2; 8 nucleotides align to TRBD1. Per the germline V gene, CDR1 is SGHTA and CDR2 is FQGNSA. This CDR3 spans 13 amino acids. V lost 8 bases and J lost 0; bases outside the gene matches: 2.